Shown below are 9 T cell receptor beta chains from a single sample sequenced in a study of cytomegalovirus exposure and HLA in healthy donors. Sequenced by immunoSEQ multiplex PCR; TCRdb stores in-frame clones only, minus some. The sample comprises 150,000 to 200,000 clones, 84% of which are singletons, and about 3% rests with the top ten. Sequenced material: PBMCs. These receptors all stem from a woman younger than 35 in good health and CMV-seropositive.

The gene calls are TRBV29-1 and TRBJ2-7, with D possibly being TRBD1 (5 bases). The germline V and J ends were trimmed by 5 bases and 1 base, with 15 bases remaining between them. The CDR3 length is 14 residues. The germline V gene encodes CDR1 SQVTM and CDR2 ANQGSEA. The CDR3: CSVPDMEGSYEQYF. DNA of the CDR3: TGCAGCGTTCCGGACATGGAAGGTTCCTACGAGCAGTACTTC.

V usage is TRBV2 and J usage is TRBJ1-1; D gene unclear. Between the trimmed V and J ends, which lost 2 bases and 0 bases, there was a span of 10 bases. The CDR3 extends over 15 amino acids. Germline V gives CDR1 SNHLY, CDR2 FYNNEI. For the CDR3, the DNA is TGTGCCAGCAGTGAAACTCAAGATGTGAACACTGAAGCTTTCTTT. Translation: CASSETQDVNTEAFF.

This clone was counted once. The J gene is TRBJ2-5, the V gene TRBV7-9; a weak D match, TRBD1 (8 bases). V lost 4 bases and J 5 bases, leaving 14 bases between the germline ends. Germline values: CDR1 SEHNR, CDR2 FQNEAQ (reference sequence). This CDR3 has 14 amino acids. In DNA, the CDR3 is TGTGCCAGCAGCTGGACAGGGAGGGAGGAGACCCAGTACTTC. This encodes CASSWTGREETQYF.

Written as DNA, the CDR3 is TGTGCCATCGCCCGGGGACTAGCGGAAGAGACCCAGTACTTC. Its protein is CAIARGLAEETQYF. V is TRBV10-3 and J is TRBJ2-5; 11 bases agree with TRBD2. Germline V lookup: CDR1 ENHRY, CDR2 SYGVKD. This CDR3 is 14 amino acids long. V gave up 8 bases and J gave up 3 bases; unmatched junction bases: 5.

This clone has only a few counts. V and J are TRBV11-2 and TRBJ2-7, with 9 bases identical to TRBD1. After removal of 5 bases from V and 5 bases from J, the junction contained 10 bases not matched to a gene. The length of the CDR3 is 15 residues. The germline CDR1 and CDR2 sequences are SGHAT and FQNNGV. CDR3 in amino acids: CASSPLSGTGNEQYF. For the CDR3, the DNA is TGTGCCAGCAGCCCATTATCCGGGACAGGGAACGAGCAGTACTTC. Variable domain in full (rest from reference TRBV11-2 and TRBJ2-7): EAGVAQSPRYKIIEKRQSVAFWCNPISGHATLYWYQQILGQGPKLLIQFQNNGVVDDSQLPKDRFSAERLKGVDSTLKIQPAKLEDSAVYLCASSPLSGTGNEQYFGPGTRLTVT.

The rearrangement joins TRBV27 to TRBJ1-5, with D possibly matching TRBD1 (6 bases). CDR1 MNHEY and CDR2 SMNVEV come from the germline V gene (reference sequence). This CDR3 contains 18 residues. V shed 6 bases and J shed 0 bases, with 21 bases lying between them. The CDR3 coding sequence is TGTGCCAGCAGATCTTTGGGGGCCGGTTTCGATAGCAATCAGCCCCAGCATTTT. This codes for CASRSLGAGFDSNQPQHF.

The CDR3 DNA reads as TGTGCCAGCAGCTTAGATCTGGGGACAGGGGGCGGCTATGGCTACACCTTC. It encodes CASSLDLGTGGGYGYTF. The gene calls are TRBV11-2 and TRBJ1-2; 12 positions match TRBD1. Trimming cost V 0 bases and J 4 bases; bases outside gene matches: 6. Germline V CDR1 and CDR2: SGHAT, FQNNGV. This CDR3 is built from 17 residues.

Only one count was recorded for this clone. The chain uses TRBV11-3 and TRBJ2-6, with a weak D call TRBD2 (5 bases). V was trimmed by 6 bases and J by 1 base, leaving 7 bases between them. Germline V gene data show CDR1 as SGHNT and CDR2 as YENEEA. The CDR3 covers 14 residues. CDR3 coding DNA: TGTGCCAGCAGTCGGGGATCTGGGGCCAACGTCCTGACTTTC. Protein: CASSRGSGANVLTF.

V is TRBV18 and J is TRBJ1-6, with 8 bases identical to TRBD1. Unmatched junction bases numbered 11, after V lost 4 bases and J lost 9 bases. The CDR3 length is 16 residues. CDR1 is KGHSH, CDR2 LQKENI, per germline. The CDR3 here is CASSHNTGGPGSPLHF. The CDR3 DNA sequence: TGTGCCAGCTCACACAACACAGGGGGTCCTGGTTCACCCCTCCACTTT.